This entry is about one TCR beta chain. The sample is drawn from a study of blood T cell repertoires in COVID-19. Overall study: Whether acute or convalescent, the COVID-19 samples came from the United States, Italy and Spain. Sample material is recorded as cDNA or gDNA derived from T cells, B-cell-depleted T cells, or PBMCs.

The authors' processing: Nucleated cell number was recorded as an estimate derived from reference gene primer amplification. Clones were read by immunoSEQ multiplex PCR, and TCRdb kept only the in-frame ones, dropping some. Clone size and the V and J calls come from that table; the DNA yielded D and trimming. The sample records about 330,000 clones, roughly 90% being singletons. Participants' reported clinical history set cohort assignment. This CDR3 region has 13 residues. The germline V gene encodes CDR1 SGHTA and CDR2 FQGNSA. Deletions cut 6 bases from V and 2 bases from J, with 10 bases between. The chain combines TRBV7-2 with TRBJ1-2; tentative D call: TRBD1 (6 bases). The material sequenced was PBMCs or T cells enriched from blood (not recorded which). The sequence came from a woman aged 25 to 39 who had recovered from COVID-19. The CDR3 DNA sequence: TGTGCCAGCAGACTGGACAGCAACTATGGCTACACCTTC. Its protein product is CASRLDSNYGYTF.